Listed below are T cell receptor beta chains from one sample, sequenced in a study of shared clonotypes between healthy human individuals. Clones were read by immunoSEQ multiplex PCR, and TCRdb kept only the in-frame ones, dropping some. The sample carries roughly 500,000 clones, over 70% recorded once. Sequencing input: PBMCs. Receptors originate from a woman aged 40 to 50 in good health. Some clones in this sample may be carry-over from other donors' samples. The conserved cysteine and the conserved F or W are not part of the CDR3 here. A D gene is named only where the DNA matches it firmly. Size is omitted from some rows. Given values are once, few, many or a class for expanded clones.

size | D | J | V | CDR3
few | . | TRBJ1-2 | TRBV7-9 | ASSFDSLNYGYT
. | TRBD1 | TRBJ1-2 | TRBV28 | ASSLFGQGDNGYT
once | TRBD1 | TRBJ1-1 | TRBV5-1 | ASSSRGANTEAF
once | TRBD2 | TRBJ2-5 | TRBV15 | ATSRDRASGRETQY
. | . | TRBJ2-1 | TRBV4-3 | ASSQFFLVRGGNEQF
. | . | TRBJ2-4 | TRBV7-2 | ASSLEVAAKNIQY
. | . | TRBJ2-2 | TRBV4-1 | ASNIGYGTGELF
. | . | TRBJ2-2 | TRBV5-1 | ASSLPKNTGELF
many | . | TRBJ2-1 | TRBV27 | ASSVRGRGFNEQF
. | TRBD1 | TRBJ2-5 | TRBV27 | ASSQDRGLQETQY
. | . | TRBJ2-3 | TRBV6-4 | ASSDSSGGGGTDTQY
. | . | TRBJ1-1 | TRBV13 | ASSFGNTEAF
. | TRBD2 | TRBJ2-7 | TRBV7-7 | ASSHGVAGEQY
. | . | TRBJ2-7 | TRBV2 | ATRTDSYEQY
many | . | TRBJ2-2 | TRBV30 | AWRRRGTGELF
. | . | TRBJ1-1 | TRBV2 | ASSDPGPPNTEAF
. | . | TRBJ2-2 | TRBV6-5 | ASSSLTGELF
. | . | TRBJ1-2 | TRBV2 | ASSERGRANYGYT